Included here is one TCR beta chain sequence, with context. The data belong to a study of blood T cell repertoires in COVID-19. Turning to the study itself: The samples span acute and convalescent COVID-19 from the United States, Italy and Spain.

Profiled with immunoSEQ multiplex PCR; TCRdb holds only in-frame clones, not every one. The sample includes 470,000 or so clones, roughly 85% of them seen just once. The V gene end was trimmed by 6 bases and the J gene end by 2 bases; junction bases not matched to a gene: 7. From germline, CDR1 is MNHEY and CDR2 SVGAGI. The CDR3 has 15 residues. The chain carries TRBV6-5 and TRBJ1-3, with 7 bases that match TRBD1. The sequenced material came from peripheral blood. The sequence was collected from a human donor in a cohort sampled during active COVID-19. The CDR3 nucleotides read TGTGCCAGCAGCACGGGACAGACTCCTGGAAACACCATATATTTT. As protein: CASSTGQTPGNTIYF.